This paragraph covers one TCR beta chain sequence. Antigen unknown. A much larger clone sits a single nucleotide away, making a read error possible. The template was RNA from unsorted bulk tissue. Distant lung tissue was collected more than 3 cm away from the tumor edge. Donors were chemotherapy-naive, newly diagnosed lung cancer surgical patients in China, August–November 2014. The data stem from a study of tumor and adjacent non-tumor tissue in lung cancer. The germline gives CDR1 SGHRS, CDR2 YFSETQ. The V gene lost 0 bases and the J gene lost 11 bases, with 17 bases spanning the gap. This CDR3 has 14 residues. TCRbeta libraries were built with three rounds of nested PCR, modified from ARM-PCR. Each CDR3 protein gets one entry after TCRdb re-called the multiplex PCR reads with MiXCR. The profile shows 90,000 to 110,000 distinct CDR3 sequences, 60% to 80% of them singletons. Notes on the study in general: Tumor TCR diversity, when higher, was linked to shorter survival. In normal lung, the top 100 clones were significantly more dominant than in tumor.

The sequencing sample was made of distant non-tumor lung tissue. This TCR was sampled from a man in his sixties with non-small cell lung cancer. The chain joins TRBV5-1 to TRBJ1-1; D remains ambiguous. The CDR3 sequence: CASSLAAGESDAFF. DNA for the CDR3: TGCGCCAGCAGCTTGGCCGCGGGCGAATCCGATGCTTTCTTT.